These T cell receptor beta chains were read from a single sample in a study of regulatory T cells in long-lasting Graves disease. TCRdb recomputed calls from the multiplex PCR reads with MiXCR, one row per CDR3 protein. The sample lists a few hundred thousand distinct CDR3 sequences; around 19% were seen once. Sequences were derived from peripheral blood mononuclear cells (PBMCs), sampled at new diagnosis, from a patient treated with antithyroid drugs. All receptors derive from a female donor with Graves disease. The CDR3 runs from the conserved cysteine through the conserved F or W. The order of the fields is V gene, J gene, D gene, clone size, CDR3 protein, CDR3 DNA. D genes are given only for firm matches. Clone size is shown for a subset of rows, as once, few, many or a class of expanded clone.

>TRBV24-1|TRBJ2-2|TRBD2|.
CATSDPIRTSGRGANTGELFF
TGTGCCACCAGTGATCCGATCCGGACTAGCGGGAGAGGCGCGAACACCGGGGAGCTGTTTTTT
>TRBV12-3/TRBV12-4|TRBJ2-3|.|.
CASSEAGPSTDTQYF
TGTGCCAGCAGTGAAGCCGGACCTAGCACAGATACGCAGTATTTT
>TRBV11-2|TRBJ1-2|.|.
CASISRPDPRRGYTF
TGTGCCAGCATCTCACGCCCTGACCCCAGGCGTGGCTACACCTTC
>TRBV16|TRBJ1-4|TRBD1|.
CASSQSGTGNEKLFF
TGTGCCAGCAGCCAATCCGGGACAGGGAATGAAAAACTGTTTTTT
>TRBV29-1|TRBJ1-5|.|many
CSVALTLKDPVRNQPQHF
TGCAGCGTTGCACTTACCTTGAAGGATCCGGTACGAAATCAGCCCCAGCATTTT
>TRBV20-1|TRBJ2-3|TRBD2|many
CSATSGGTVTDTQYF
TGCAGTGCTACTAGCGGGGGGACCGTCACAGATACGCAGTATTTT
>TRBV6-1|TRBJ1-2|.|many
CASGRLNYGYTF
TGTGCCAGCGGACGGTTAAACTATGGCTACACCTTC
>TRBV2|TRBJ1-2|TRBD1|many
CASRGGTAFYGYTF
TGTGCCAGCAGGGGGGGGACAGCCTTCTATGGCTACACCTTC
>TRBV20-1|TRBJ2-1|.|many
CSARGALGRYNEQFF
TGCAGTGCTAGAGGGGCACTAGGACGCTACAATGAGCAGTTCTTC
>TRBV29-1|TRBJ2-1|.|.
CSVEGGALADEQFF
TGCAGCGTTGAAGGAGGCGCCCTCGCGGATGAGCAGTTCTTC
>TRBV27|TRBJ2-1|.|few
CASSSSRSSYNEQFF
TGTGCCAGCAGTTCTAGTAGGAGCTCCTACAATGAGCAGTTCTTC
>TRBV6-1|TRBJ1-2|TRBD1|many
CASTPTGQNYGYTF
TGTGCCAGCACCCCGACAGGGCAAAACTATGGCTACACCTTC
>TRBV12-3/TRBV12-4|TRBJ1-5|TRBD1|many
CASSLNDRAHQPQHF
TGTGCCAGCAGTTTGAACGACAGGGCCCACCAGCCCCAGCATTTT
>TRBV4-3|TRBJ2-2|.|many
CASSPDLGVRELFF
TGCGCCAGCAGCCCCGATCTAGGAGTTCGGGAGCTGTTTTTT
>TRBV20-1|TRBJ2-5|TRBD2|.
CSAPNRLAGGPGETQYF
TGCAGTGCTCCGAACCGACTAGCGGGAGGGCCGGGAGAGACCCAGTACTTC
>TRBV27|TRBJ2-3|TRBD2|many
CASTPGRVGTDTQYF
TGTGCCAGCACCCCAGGGAGGGTTGGGACAGATACGCAGTATTTT
>TRBV6-1|TRBJ1-3|.|many
CAVNRQTVISGNTIYF
TGTGCCGTTAATAGACAGACAGTAATCTCTGGAAACACCATATATTTT
>TRBV9|TRBJ2-7|TRBD2|many
CASYMVGSGRDYEQYF
TGTGCCAGCTACATGGTTGGCAGCGGGAGGGACTACGAGCAGTACTTC
>TRBV19|TRBJ1-2|TRBD1|.
CASSSNRGDYGYTF
TGTGCCAGTAGTAGCAACAGGGGCGACTATGGCTACACCTTC
>TRBV12-3/TRBV12-4|TRBJ2-1|.|many
CASRGGHRTFF
TGTGCCAGCAGGGGGGGACATCGAACATTCTTC
>TRBV20-1|TRBJ2-1|.|many
CSARESAGSYNEQFF
TGCAGTGCTAGAGAGTCAGCGGGCTCCTACAATGAGCAGTTCTTC
>TRBV20-1|TRBJ2-4|.|.
CSARSSWEGTTIQYF
TGCAGTGCTAGGTCCTCTTGGGAAGGCACGACCATTCAGTACTTC
>TRBV19|TRBJ2-7|.|.
CASSMKGQGAYEQYF
TGTGCCAGTAGTATGAAGGGCCAGGGTGCCTACGAGCAGTACTTC
>TRBV6-5|TRBJ2-6|.|few
CASSYEGFGANVLTF
TGTGCCAGCAGTTACGAGGGATTTGGGGCCAACGTCCTGACTTTC
>TRBV2|TRBJ2-1|TRBD2|few
CAGSGRFGNEQFF
TGTGCCGGCAGCGGGAGGTTTGGGAATGAGCAGTTCTTC
>TRBV6-1|TRBJ2-3|.|many
CASSRNWGVSPPDTQYF
TGTGCCAGCAGTCGGAACTGGGGGGTCAGTCCCCCAGATACGCAGTATTTT
>TRBV7-2|TRBJ2-1|TRBD2|many
CASSLAGGIEQFF
TGTGCCAGCAGCTTAGCGGGAGGGATTGAGCAGTTCTTC
>TRBV14|TRBJ1-4|.|.
CASSSTSLEKLFF
TGTGCCAGCAGCTCGACATCTCTAGAAAAACTGTTTTTT
>TRBV25-1|TRBJ2-7|.|few
CASSETASYEQYF
TGTGCCAGCAGTGAAACAGCTTCCTACGAGCAGTACTTC